This T cell receptor beta chain was observed in a study of beta chain features in type 1 diabetes. Study-level findings and limits: Type 1 diabetes patients showed a moderate but significant shortening of TCRB CDR3s in all four CD4+ subsets. VDJ junctions sequenced from type 1 diabetes patients showed fewer insertions and more deletions.

From germline, CDR1 is LNHDA and CDR2 SQIVND (reference sequence). Trimming removed 4 bases at V and 3 bases at J, with 7 bases between. The CDR3 is made up of 12 amino acids. Expressed TCRB transcripts were sequenced, since all the RNA that had been isolated was reverse transcribed. Sequencing was performed with immunoSEQ multiplex PCR; in TCRdb, only in-frame clones are kept and a portion is missing. Among more than 25,000 clones listed, about 52% were seen once. As to this clone: What it binds is not known.

J is TRBJ2-7 and V is TRBV19; D remains unclear. Sequencing was carried out using stem cell memory CD4+ T cells from blood. This clonotype was sampled from a young man with type 1 diabetes. Written as DNA, the CDR3 is TGTGCCAGTAGTACTGGCGGCTACGAGCAGTACTTC. Translated: CASSTGGYEQYF.